The present T cell receptor (beta chain) was sequenced within a study of beta chain features in type 1 diabetes. In the study overall: Examined across all samples were some 110 million sorted cells. The study's findings and limits: People with Type 1 diabetes carried modestly yet significantly shorter TCRB CDR3s in all four CD4+ subsets.

A note on this clone: Its target is unknown.

Isolation of CD4+ naive, central memory, regulatory and stem cell-like memory cells was achieved by sorting via CD45RO/CCR7/CD25/CD127/CD95/CD27. Isolated RNA was reverse transcribed in full, so expressed TCRB transcripts were sequenced. Sequenced by immunoSEQ multiplex PCR; TCRdb stores in-frame clones only, minus some. The table records over 200,000 clones, roughly 11% of them present only once. This CDR3 region has 18 residues. Germline V gene sequence: CDR1 SGDLS, CDR2 YYNGEE. The V segment lost 3 bases and the J segment 4 bases; nucleotides outside the gene matches: 9. This receptor was identified in a man aged 25-40 years with type 1 diabetes. The material sequenced was naive CD4+ T cells from blood. The rearrangement joins TRBV9 to TRBJ2-1; TRBD2 agrees at 14 bases. Here the CDR3 reads CASSGPRLAGGSYNEQFF. The CDR3 nucleotides read TGTGCCAGCAGCGGACCACGACTAGCGGGGGGGTCATACAATGAGCAGTTCTTC.